In this sample, the clone carrying this TCR beta chain turned up once. Its antigen is unidentified. This entry comes from a study of OX40 agonist ivuxolimab in advanced cancers. Study information: Those treated in dose escalation had hepatocellular carcinoma, melanoma, renal cell cancer or head and neck cancer. Points from the study as a whole: Averaged across samples, CD8+ T cells carried more expanded clones than CD4+ did. The study found among the lowest clonal expansion in partial responders at 0.1-3.0 mg/kg.

There are 12 residues in the CDR3. The V and J ends lost 9 bases and 7 bases, in that order; junction bases with no gene match: 9. Germline CDR1 is MDHEN and CDR2 is SYDVKM. Sequenced by immunoSEQ multiplex PCR; TCRdb stores in-frame clones only, minus some. The profile covers approximately 77,000 clones, with around 90% appearing a single time and less than 2% taken by the ten largest. The origin of this receptor is an adult with an advanced solid tumor such as melanoma, head and neck, liver or kidney cancer. The material was CD4+ or CD8+ T cells sorted from blood, obtained in a trial of the OX40 agonist ivuxolimab. V and J are TRBV28 and TRBJ2-7; 7 bases line up with TRBD1. CDR3 in DNA: TGTGCCAGTAGGGACAGCTCTGGGGAGCAGTACTTC. Protein: CASRDSSGEQYF.